A single TCR beta chain is shown here with its context. Profiling relied on immunoSEQ multiplex PCR, and the TCRdb table lists in-frame clones only, not all of them. Altogether 60,000 to 75,000 clones are present, 75% to 85% being singletons, with the ten largest covering approximately 14%. This record belongs to a study of control samples from healthy donors and cancer patients. CDR3 length equals 16 residues. V lost 4 bases, J lost 0 bases, and 3 bases stayed unmatched. The germline CDR1 and CDR2 sequences are SGHRS and YFSETQ. The TCR sequence derives from a man in his sixties in good health. V and J are TRBV5-1 and TRBJ2-6, with 8 bases matching TRBD1. Sequencing used blood. The CDR3: CASSATGGSGANVLTF. Written as DNA, the CDR3 is TGCGCCAGCAGCGCAACAGGGGGCTCTGGGGCCAACGTCCTGACTTTC.